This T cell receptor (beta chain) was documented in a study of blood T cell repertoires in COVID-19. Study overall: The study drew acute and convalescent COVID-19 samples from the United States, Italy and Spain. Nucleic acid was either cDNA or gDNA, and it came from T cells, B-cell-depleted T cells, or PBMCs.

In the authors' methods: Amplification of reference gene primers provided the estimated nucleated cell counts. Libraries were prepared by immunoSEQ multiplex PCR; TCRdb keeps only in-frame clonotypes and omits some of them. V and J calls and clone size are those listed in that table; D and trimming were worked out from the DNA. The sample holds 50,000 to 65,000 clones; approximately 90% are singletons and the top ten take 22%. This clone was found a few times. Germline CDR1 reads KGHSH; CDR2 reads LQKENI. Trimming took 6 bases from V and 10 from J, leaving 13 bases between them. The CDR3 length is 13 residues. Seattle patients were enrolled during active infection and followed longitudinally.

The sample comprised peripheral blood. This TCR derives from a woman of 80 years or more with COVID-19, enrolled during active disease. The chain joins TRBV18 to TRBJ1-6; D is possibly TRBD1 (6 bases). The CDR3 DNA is TGTGCCAGCTCGCCAGGGGAGGGGTCACCCCTCCACTTT. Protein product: CASSPGEGSPLHF.